A single sample is the source of the 2 T cell receptor beta chains below, sequenced in a study of T cells in Graves' hyperthyroidism and ophthalmopathy. RNA transcripts were the template for amplifying TCR beta CDR3 regions. Initially, a first-round RT-PCR of the TCR CDR3 employed the HTBI primer set. Each CDR3 protein gets one entry after TCRdb re-called the multiplex PCR reads with MiXCR. The table records 550,000 to 700,000 distinct CDR3 sequences, over 12% of them present only once. Sequenced material: blood. These TCRs come from a woman in her thirties or forties with Graves' ophthalmopathy.

V and J are TRBV20-1 and TRBJ1-1; TRBD1 matches 8 bases. Germline V CDR1 and CDR2: DFQATT, SNEGSKA (reference sequence). The CDR3 runs to 15 residues. After removal of 0 bases from V and 0 bases from J, the junction contained 3 bases not matched to a gene. The CDR3 bases are TGCAGTGCTAGAGATCAGGGGGCGGTGAACACTGAAGCTTTCTTT. Amino acids: CSARDQGAVNTEAFF.

The V and J genes are TRBV28 and TRBJ1-2; D remains ambiguous. CDR1 MDHEN and CDR2 SYDVKM come from the germline V gene. The CDR3 extends over 16 amino acids. Trimming stripped 6 bases from V and 1 base from J, with 18 bases between. In DNA, the CDR3 is TGTGCCAGCAGCGTAGGAGTCCGACTCAATAACTATGGCTACACCTTC. Protein product: CASSVGVRLNNYGYTF.